This TCR beta chain comes out of a study of blood T cell repertoires in COVID-19. Study-level background: Material from acute and convalescent COVID-19 was sourced from the United States, Italy and Spain. Sample material is recorded as cDNA or gDNA derived from T cells, B-cell-depleted T cells, or PBMCs.

Germline CDR1 reads SGHRS; CDR2 reads YFSETQ. With V trimmed by 0 bases and J by 6 bases, 4 bases remained unmatched. The CDR3 loop spans 15 amino acids. In Seattle, patients joined the study during active infection and were tracked longitudinally. The authors' processing: Amplification with reference gene primers provided the estimates of nucleated cell counts. Here immunoSEQ multiplex PCR was the method, and the copy in TCRdb shows in-frame clones only, minus some. Clone size and the V and J calls come from that table; the DNA yielded D and trimming. The sample has about 250,000 clones, approximately 88% seen once; the top ten hold 5% to 6.5%.

The clonotype originates from a woman aged 25 to 39 with COVID-19, enrolled during active disease. Specimen: peripheral blood. The chain couples TRBV5-1 to TRBJ2-1, with 9 bases lining up with TRBD1. CDR3 region: CASSLEDRGTNEQFF. In nucleotides, the CDR3 is TGCGCCAGCAGCTTGGAGGACAGGGGTACCAATGAGCAGTTCTTC.